This TCR beta chain was identified in a study of blood T cell repertoires in COVID-19. The overall study: Samples taken during acute and convalescent COVID-19 were collected in the United States, Italy and Spain.

This CDR3 has 13 residues. The trim removed 5 bases at V and 5 bases at J, leaving 5 bases unmatched. Clones were read by immunoSEQ multiplex PCR, and TCRdb kept only the in-frame ones, dropping some. Among just over 250,000 clones listed, about 88% were seen once. The rearrangement joins TRBV12-3 or TRBV12-4 to TRBJ2-7; TRBD2 agrees at 8 bases. This receptor was taken from a man in his 60s who had recovered from COVID-19. The source material was peripheral blood. DNA for the CDR3: TGTGCCAGCAGTCCAGCGGGGGTGCACGAGCAGTACTTC. This translates into CASSPAGVHEQYF.